These T cell receptor beta chains were read from a single sample in a study of blood T cell repertoires in COVID-19. The assay was immunoSEQ multiplex PCR, and TCRdb's table has in-frame clones only and misses some. The table lists approximately 340,000 clones, roughly 90% of them singletons. The sample comprised PBMCs or T cells enriched from blood (not recorded which). The receptors shown here come from a woman aged 40 to 50 who had been exposed to COVID-19. CDR3s include the opening cysteine and the closing phenylalanine or tryptophan. Fields, in order: CDR3 protein, V gene.

cdr3_aa: CASSSGQSYGYTF
v_call: TRBV5-4

cdr3_aa: CASSWGRLAGGDEQFF
v_call: TRBV7-2

cdr3_aa: CASSVGGGEQFF
v_call: TRBV9

cdr3_aa: CASRPGQNTGELFF
v_call: TRBV19

cdr3_aa: CASSSRDIAGELFF
v_call: TRBV5-1

cdr3_aa: CASSASWIRVGEGNGYTF
v_call: TRBV5-6

cdr3_aa: CAWRPGGPYSNQPQHF
v_call: TRBV30

cdr3_aa: CASSPQGAANTGELFF
v_call: TRBV5-4

cdr3_aa: CASSPGTIFEAFF
v_call: TRBV18

cdr3_aa: CSVDRVSSYNEQFF
v_call: TRBV29-1

cdr3_aa: CATSRAGQEGYTF
v_call: TRBV15

cdr3_aa: CAWSQTGEPEETQYF
v_call: TRBV30

cdr3_aa: CAWSLGLVNEQFF
v_call: TRBV30

cdr3_aa: CSASARELEAFF
v_call: TRBV20-1

cdr3_aa: CASSFTRNSPLHF
v_call: TRBV7-3

cdr3_aa: CASSYIGVGHQPQHF
v_call: TRBV6-5

cdr3_aa: CASSSSGAQETQYF
v_call: TRBV5-1

cdr3_aa: CASTSPPRNQPQHF
v_call: TRBV2

cdr3_aa: CASSRVVGQPQHF
v_call: TRBV19

cdr3_aa: CASSLGTGGYNEQFF
v_call: TRBV11-2

cdr3_aa: CSVERDNTEAFF
v_call: TRBV29-1

cdr3_aa: CAISESSTSGGLERTQYF
v_call: TRBV10-3

cdr3_aa: CATSKRTGIWTEAFF
v_call: TRBV15

cdr3_aa: CASSQLSGGNQPQHF
v_call: TRBV3-1/TRBV3-2

cdr3_aa: CASSPGQGYQPQHF
v_call: TRBV19

cdr3_aa: CASSLERAKNIQYF
v_call: TRBV18

cdr3_aa: CASSLWGQGGTDTQYF
v_call: TRBV5-5

cdr3_aa: CASSSWNTEAFF
v_call: TRBV7-9

cdr3_aa: CASRDWAQGVHF
v_call: TRBV28

cdr3_aa: CASSLVQWGQGMNTEAFF
v_call: TRBV7-8

cdr3_aa: CASSPSGGTDTQYF
v_call: TRBV10-1

cdr3_aa: CASSLPSGTSTDTQYF
v_call: TRBV5-1

cdr3_aa: CASRDVASGGAAEQFF
v_call: TRBV19

cdr3_aa: CASSFRDRDGYTF
v_call: TRBV9

cdr3_aa: CASSLGQGVTGELFF
v_call: TRBV5-6

cdr3_aa: CASSPPNSWTRGAQSNQPQHF
v_call: TRBV18

cdr3_aa: CASSIRTSGLAGDYEQYF
v_call: TRBV11-3

cdr3_aa: CASSMKSGRVVTGELFF
v_call: TRBV19

cdr3_aa: CASSPPGPATHQPQHF
v_call: TRBV18

cdr3_aa: CASSYRSSPLHF
v_call: TRBV3-1/TRBV3-2

cdr3_aa: CASSPGGGGYEQYF
v_call: TRBV5-5

cdr3_aa: CASSTRQSLNTEAFF
v_call: TRBV19

cdr3_aa: CASSLGGVNTEAFF
v_call: TRBV11-2

cdr3_aa: CASSLAPGTEAFF
v_call: TRBV7-6

cdr3_aa: CAAEYNEQFF
v_call: TRBV2

cdr3_aa: CASSEHGDKQFF
v_call: TRBV10-2

cdr3_aa: CASSLDSLSGGYGANVLTF
v_call: TRBV5-1

cdr3_aa: CASSQEAGRSYEQYF
v_call: TRBV14

cdr3_aa: CASSLKRGTGELFF
v_call: TRBV7-8

cdr3_aa: CASSSLSRAGKETQYF
v_call: TRBV5-1

cdr3_aa: CASSGQLGGEQFF
v_call: TRBV10-1